This TCR beta chain was found in a study of cytomegalovirus exposure and HLA in healthy donors. Study background: Roughly 179 million T cells yielded some 100 million unique TCR beta sequences, as an earlier analysis found.

Study findings and constraints: Accurate predictions that matched the HLA-A and HLA-B alleles of most subjects were reportedly made from TCR beta sequences.

Note on this clone: Antigen: not known.

This CDR3 is built from 15 residues. CDR1 is MNHNS, CDR2 SASEGT, per germline. With 5 bases removed from V and 0 bases from J, the gap between germline ends came to 12 bases. The PCR employed 60 Vbeta primers together with 13 Jbeta primers. Sequencing used immunoSEQ multiplex PCR; TCRdb keeps in-frame clones, though not all of them. The sample has roughly 120,000 clones, over 60% seen once; the top ten hold about 3.2%. This chain connects TRBV6-1 to TRBJ2-3, with TRBD2 as a possible D gene (5 bases). The sample comprised PBMCs. The sequence was obtained from an older woman in good health and CMV-seropositive. CDR3 sequence reads: CASSQKAVSTDTQYF. In DNA form, the CDR3 reads TGTGCCAGCAGTCAGAAAGCGGTTAGCACAGATACGCAGTATTTT.